What follows is one T cell receptor (beta chain) and its context. No antigen is known for it. UMIs accompanied the 5'RACE template switching by which TCR beta cDNA was made. TCRdb re-called the 5' RACE reads, yielding one record per CDR3 amino acid sequence without DNA. Here the sample table reports around 470,000 distinct CDR3 sequences. These data belong to a study of T cells expressing NK-cell markers. Across the whole study: In sorted CD3+CD56+NKG2C+, CD3+CD56+NKG2C- and CD3+CD56-NKG2C+ T cells, TCR beta repertoires were obtained. Of eight sequenced donors, seven were HCMV-seropositive and one HCMV-seronegative. Points from the study as a whole: Dominant NKG2C+ clonotype frequencies of 1.0-7.0% of CD8+ T cells were measured in a handful of donors.

The CDR3 has 15 amino acids. From germline, CDR1 is LGHDT and CDR2 YNNKEL (reference sequence). This clonotype originated in a woman between 45 and 60 years old in good health. V and J are TRBV3-1 and TRBJ1-1; lacking DNA, the TRBD1 call made by TCRdb goes unchecked. Sequencing was done on a sample of blood T cells: a sorted CD56 or NKG2C T cell subset, CD4+ or CD8+ T cells, or bulk PBMC T cells (not recorded which). The CDR3 protein is CASSQAPGRRLEAFF.